Here is one T cell receptor (beta chain) with its context. What it binds is not known. Before thyroid surgery, none of the patients had received any treatment. These data belong to a study of metastatic and nonmetastatic thyroid tumors. On the study more broadly: Repertoires from malignant and benign thyroid patients were compared across blood and tumor or nodule tissue.

Whole-study findings and limits: As reported, TCR beta diversity in blood and tumor was significantly higher in malignant thyroid tumors than in benign nodules.

In the original analysis: It was from CDR3 differences across clinicopathological groups that a distant-metastasis classifier for papillary thyroid cancer was built. TCRdb re-analyzed the PCR reads through MiXCR. These V and J calls originate from TCRdb's pipeline instead of the authors' own analysis. Of about 6,600 clones listed, 35% are singletons. Germline V gene sequence: CDR1 SNHLY, CDR2 FYNNEI. This CDR3 has 16 residues. V lost 8 bases and J 1 base, leaving 21 bases between the germline ends. The sequence was obtained from a female donor with papillary thyroid cancer or a benign thyroid nodule (not recorded which). Some clones in this sample may be carry-over from other donors' samples. The gene calls are TRBV2 and TRBJ2-7; tentatively, D is TRBD1 (5 bases). Sequencing was done on a sample of adjacent normal tissue. The CDR3 DNA reads as TGTGCCAGCCGAAGGTCAGGGCTTGAATCTTCCTACGAGCAGTACTTC. It codes for CASRRSGLESSYEQYF.